The 10 T cell receptor beta chains listed next were all sequenced from one sample in a study of Ad26.COV2.S vaccination and SARS-CoV-2 variants. Treatment indicated: some 20 received Ad26.COV2.S at low or high dose, single or two shots; 5 received placebo; per-sample allocation not given. Specimens were obtained on day 63 following the first vaccine or placebo injection. The data were produced by immunoSEQ multiplex PCR, yet TCRdb's version contains in-frame clones alone and is incomplete. The sample includes 410,000 or so clones, approximately 90% of them seen just once. Sample: peripheral blood, taken in a trial of Ad26.COV2.S vaccine versus placebo. The origin of the receptors is a person between 18 and 60 years old who received the Ad26.COV2.S COVID-19 vaccine or a placebo.

This clone was seen only a few times. The chain uses TRBV6-5 and TRBJ1-1; possibly TRBD1 for D (6 bases). The germline V gene has CDR1 MNHEY and CDR2 SVGAGI. This CDR3 contains 13 residues. Trimming took off 6 bases at V and 1 base at J, with 9 bases between the two ends. The CDR3 is CASSLDRNTEAFF. Here the CDR3 DNA reads TGTGCCAGCAGCTTGGACAGGAACACTGAAGCTTTCTTT.

The chain combines TRBV29-1 with TRBJ2-7, with 9 bases that match TRBD1. CDR3 length: 14 amino acids. Trimming at V came to 7 bases and at J to 6 bases, leaving 13 bases not matched to a gene. Germline V lookup: CDR1 SQVTM, CDR2 ANQGSEA. CDR3 loop: CSAADGQGRGEQYF. The CDR3 DNA is TGCAGCGCCGCCGACGGACAGGGGCGAGGCGAGCAGTACTTC.

This sequence joins TRBV28 and TRBJ1-6, with TRBD1 identical over 8 bases. Germline V gene data show CDR1 as MDHEN and CDR2 as SYDVKM. The trim removed 5 bases at V and 10 bases at J, leaving 10 bases unmatched. The CDR3 is made up of 15 amino acids. The CDR3 DNA follows: TGTGCCAGCAGTCCAAGACAGGGGATGGACTCACCCCTCCACTTT. Its translation is CASSPRQGMDSPLHF.

This sequence joins TRBV7-3 and TRBJ2-1; 9 bases are a match to TRBD2. J was trimmed by 6 bases and V by 4 bases; bases with no gene match: 4. The CDR3 runs 14 residues. CDR1 and CDR2 (germline): SGHTA, FQGTGA. CDR3 DNA: TGTGCCAGCAGCTCTAGCGGGACCCCCAATGAGCAGTTCTTC. Translated, it gives CASSSSGTPNEQFF.

The chain carries TRBV5-1 and TRBJ2-1, with TRBD1 matching over 9 bases. Germline loops: CDR1 SGHRS, CDR2 YFSETQ. The V gene end was trimmed by 3 bases and the J gene end by 6 bases; junction bases not matched to a gene: 4. The CDR3 sequence is 14 residues long. CDR3 residues: CASSSTGQGNEQFF. CDR3 DNA: TGCGCCAGCAGCTCAACGGGACAGGGCAATGAGCAGTTCTTC. The full variable domain, rest sourced from reference TRBV5-1 and TRBJ2-1, is KAGVTQTPRYLIKTRGQQVTLSCSPISGHRSVSWYQQTPGQGLQFLFEYFSETQRNKGNFPGRFSGRQFSNSRSEMNVSTLELGDSALYLCASSSTGQGNEQFFGPGTRLTVL.

This rearrangement joins TRBV9 to TRBJ2-5; 9 positions match TRBD2. The CDR3 runs to 15 residues. Germline lookup yields CDR1 SGDLS and CDR2 YYNGEE. Trimming removed 2 bases from V and 3 bases from J; junction bases left unmatched: 5. CDR3 DNA: TGTGCCAGCAGCGTCCAGACTAGCGGCGAAGAGACCCAGTACTTC. Translated, it gives CASSVQTSGEETQYF.

The rearrangement joins TRBV4-1 to TRBJ2-2, with 10 bases identical to TRBD1. This CDR3 contains 16 residues. J lost 5 bases, V lost 2 bases, and 5 bases had no gene match. Germline V gene lookup returns CDR1 MGHRA and CDR2 YSYEKL. CDR3 nucleotide sequence: TGCGCCAGCAGCCAATTGGGACAGGGGAGAACCGGGGAGCTGTTTTTT. Translation: CASSQLGQGRTGELFF.

The V and J genes are TRBV19 and TRBJ2-1; perhaps TRBD1 as D (5 bases). This CDR3 is 16 amino acids long. V shed 5 bases and J shed 4 bases, with 18 bases lying between them. Germline V lookup: CDR1 LNHDA, CDR2 SQIVND (reference sequence). DNA of the CDR3: TGTGCCAGTAGTCCTGTTGGGCGTGGACAATACAATGAGCAGTTCTTC. Amino acids: CASSPVGRGQYNEQFF.

V usage is TRBV19 and J usage is TRBJ1-6, with TRBD1 as a possible D gene (6 bases). Germline values: CDR1 LNHDA, CDR2 SQIVND (reference sequence). The CDR3 runs to 15 residues. The V end was cut by 6 bases, the J end by 3 bases, with 12 bases between. The CDR3 DNA reads as TGTGCCAGTAGCGGGGGCTTCCTCTATAATTCACCCCTCCACTTT. Protein product: CASSGGFLYNSPLHF.

This chain joins TRBV4-3 and TRBJ2-6, with D maybe TRBD2 (5 bases). CDR1 is LGHNA, CDR2 YSLEER, per germline. The CDR3 consists of 16 residues. Between the trimmed V and J ends, which lost 2 bases and 3 bases, there was a span of 11 bases. CDR3 sequence (DNA): TGCGCCAGCAGCCAACTGTTGAGGGATGGGGCCAACGTCCTGACTTTC. It is translated as CASSQLLRDGANVLTF.